One and the same sample provided the 29 T cell receptor beta chains below, sequenced in a study of blood T cells in healthy people across ages (dated by TCRdb to 2015 to 2017). The library was generated by 5' RACE. The reads were generated on an Illumina HiSeq 2500. The second PCR ran for about 6 to 12 cycles and used a J-beta primer mix along with a sample-barcoded 5' primer. The raw public data were reprocessed by TCRdb itself: fastp quality trimming at Q25, MiXCR clonotype calling, in-frame beta chains only. A single entry per CDR3 protein holds the most common genes and DNA from its merged rows. The sample records over 600,000 distinct CDR3 sequences, about 47% of which are singletons. Roughly 18% of the sample goes to the ten largest clones. The sample comprised blood. These receptors were taken from an older man in good health.

As to this clonotype: A junction boundary mismatches the germline segment, possibly from a read error. The J gene is TRBJ2-7, the V gene TRBV5-4, with 11 bases that match TRBD1. The J call is doubtful: the DNA matches TRBJ2-4 better. CDR3 length: 16 amino acids. Germline V gene lookup returns CDR1 SGHNT and CDR2 YYREEE (reference sequence). The CDR3: CTSSSGTGGVQNIQYF. The CDR3 DNA reads as TGTACCAGCAGCTCCGGGACAGGGGGAGTCCAAAACATTCAGTACTTC.

The chain combines TRBV29-1 with TRBJ2-7; D is ambiguous. Deletions cut 4 bases from V and 3 bases from J, with 10 bases between. This CDR3 has 12 residues. Germline V lookup: CDR1 SQVTM, CDR2 ANQGSEA. CDR3 sequence (DNA): TGCAGCGTTGTCTTGCATAACTACGAGCAGTACTTC. It yields the protein CSVVLHNYEQYF.

The gene calls are TRBV4-3 and TRBJ1-2; possibly TRBD1 for D (5 bases). CDR3 length: 14 amino acids. Germline CDR1 and CDR2: LGHNA and YSLEER. Trimming took off 0 bases at V and 8 bases at J, with 13 bases between the two ends. CDR3 bases: TGCGCCAGCAGCCAAGATCATGCGGGGGAGGGCTACACCTTC. It specifies CASSQDHAGEGYTF.

The chain combines TRBV7-2 with TRBJ2-1, with 8 bases that match TRBD2. J gave up 7 bases and V 0 bases, and 8 bases lay outside the gene matches. The CDR3 is 16 residues long. Germline loops: CDR1 SGHTA, CDR2 FQGNSA. The CDR3 DNA sequence: TGTGCCAGCAGCTTAGCGGCCGGACTAGCTTTTAATGAGCAGTTCTTC. As protein: CASSLAAGLAFNEQFF.

The rearrangement uses TRBV5-1 and TRBJ2-4; possible D gene TRBD2, 6 bases. The length of the CDR3 is 15 residues. Germline CDR1 and CDR2: SGHRS and YFSETQ. Trimming cost V 1 base and J 7 bases, with 15 bases left between them. CDR3 region: CASSLRGLRGNIQYF. CDR3 DNA sequence: TGCGCCAGCAGCTTGCGGGGCCTTCGGGGGAACATTCAGTACTTC.

V gene TRBV20-1 combines with J gene TRBJ2-5; TRBD1 agrees at 7 bases. In germline, CDR1 is DFQATT, CDR2 SNEGSKA (reference sequence). The CDR3 has 13 amino acids. V trimming: 3 bases; J trimming: 4 bases; junction bases outside the gene matches: 5. CDR3 sequence (DNA): TGCAGTGCTAGCACGTCAGGGGGAGAGACCCAGTACTTC. This encodes CSASTSGGETQYF.

The table lists this clonotype with a few counts. The chain is built from TRBV29-1 and TRBJ1-4; D unresolved. The CDR3 sequence is 12 residues long. CDR1 is SQVTM, CDR2 ANQGSEA, per germline. With 5 bases removed from V and 2 bases from J, the gap between germline ends came to 6 bases. The CDR3 DNA follows: TGCAGCGTTTACGGTACTAATGAAAAACTGTTTTTT. Its translation is CSVYGTNEKLFF.

Concerning this clonotype itself: A much larger clone differs from this one at a single base, so this may be a read error. The CDR3 sequence: CSVEERGRTLAYEQYF. In nucleotides, the CDR3 is TGCAGCGTTGAAGAAAGGGGGAGAACTTTGGCCTACGAGCAGTACTTC. V and J are TRBV29-1 and TRBJ2-5; D possibly corresponds to TRBD1 (6 bases). With the DNA end fitting TRBJ2-7 better, the J assignment may be wrong. The CDR3 sequence is 16 residues long. Per germline, CDR1 SQVTM and CDR2 ANQGSEA.

V usage is TRBV6-5 and J usage is TRBJ2-5; D possibly uses TRBD1 or TRBD2 (6 bases each). CDR3 length equals 14 residues. In germline, CDR1 is MNHEY, CDR2 SVGAGI. Between the trimmed V and J ends, which lost 6 bases and 7 bases, there was a span of 18 bases. The CDR3 bases are TGTGCCAGCAGAGGACGGGGGCGTTCTGGGACCCAGTACTTC. This gives the protein CASRGRGRSGTQYF.

This chain joins TRBV20-1 and TRBJ2-3; TRBD2 matches 7 bases. CDR1 is DFQATT, CDR2 SNEGSKA, per germline (reference sequence). The CDR3 consists of 12 residues. J was trimmed by 6 bases and V by 5 bases; bases with no gene match: 5. The CDR3 region is CSAGHGGDTQYF. In DNA form, the CDR3 reads TGCAGTGCTGGTCACGGGGGGGATACGCAGTATTTT.

This chain joins TRBV7-2 and TRBJ1-2, with a weak D call TRBD1 (5 bases). The CDR3 runs to 13 residues. Trimming left V 4 bases short and J 6 bases short, with 12 bases between. CDR1 and CDR2 (germline): SGHTA, FQGNSA. DNA of the CDR3: TGTGCCAGCAGCTCCGAATACAGGCATGGCTACACCTTC. This gives the protein CASSSEYRHGYTF.

V gene TRBV4-3 combines with J gene TRBJ2-7; D is perhaps TRBD2 (6 bases). Trimming took 3 bases from V and 2 from J, leaving 14 bases between them. In germline, CDR1 is LGHNA, CDR2 YSLEER. The CDR3 length is 15 residues. CDR3 loop: CASSQVASETYEQYF. Here the CDR3 DNA reads TGCGCCAGCAGCCAGGTGGCTAGCGAGACCTACGAGCAGTACTTC.

This clonotype was detected a few times. The chain employs TRBV6-6 and TRBJ2-3, with 8 bases aligning to TRBD2. The CDR3 sequence is 17 residues long. Germline CDR1 MNHNY, CDR2 SVGAGI (reference sequence). Losses at the gene ends were 10 bases for V and 0 bases for J; bases not matched to a gene: 15. CDR3 in amino acids: CATLRGGAGLSTDTQYF. The CDR3 nucleotides are TGTGCCACACTACGGGGGGGTGCGGGATTAAGCACAGATACGCAGTATTTT.

The V call is TRBV20-1, the J call TRBJ2-1, with a weak D call TRBD2 (6 bases). V lost 3 bases to trimming and J lost 4 bases, with 19 bases between them. CDR1 DFQATT and CDR2 SNEGSKA come from the germline V gene (reference sequence). This CDR3 has 16 amino acids. CDR3 loop: CSASSLLLAAYNEQFF. The CDR3 DNA reads as TGCAGTGCTAGCTCCCTCCTCTTAGCGGCTTACAATGAGCAGTTCTTC.

This chain links TRBV2 with TRBJ2-5; 8 nucleotides agree with TRBD1. Germline CDR1 is SNHLY and CDR2 is FYNNEI. The CDR3 length is 15 residues. V lost 6 bases and J lost 7; bases outside the gene matches: 13. The CDR3 nucleotides read TGTGCCAGCAGGGCAGACAGGGGCGCTCGGGTGACCCAGTACTTC. The encoded protein is CASRADRGARVTQYF. The whole variable domain, filled in from reference TRBV2 and TRBJ2-5, reads EPEVTQTPSHQVTQMGQEVILRCVPISNHLYFYWYRQILGQKVEFLVSFYNNEISEKSEIFDDQFSVERPDGSNFTLKIRSTKLEDSAMYFCASRADRGARVTQYFGPGTRLLVL.

The genes are TRBV10-3 and TRBJ2-1, with 11 bases identical to TRBD2. This CDR3 comprises 16 residues. Germline assignment: CDR1 ENHRY and CDR2 SYGVKD. V lost 0 bases and J lost 10; bases outside the gene matches: 8. The CDR3 coding sequence is TGTGCCATCAGTGAGTCTGTAGCGGGAGGGCCGGGAGAGCAGTTCTTC. This gives the protein CAISESVAGGPGEQFF.

This clonotype has only one observation. The chain recombines TRBV11-3 with TRBJ2-1; D possibly corresponds to TRBD2 (6 bases). Germline assignment: CDR1 SGHNT and CDR2 YENEEA. V was trimmed by 1 base and J by 14 bases, leaving 9 bases between them. CDR3 length equals 11 residues. This chain's CDR3 is CASSLASVKFF. For the CDR3, the DNA is TGTGCCAGCAGCTTAGCTAGCGTGAAGTTCTTC.

In its sample, this clonotype was seen a few times. The CDR3 DNA reads TGTGCCAGCAGTTTAGCTTCGGGGGTCCAAATGAACACTGAAGCTTTCTTT. Translation gives CASSLASGVQMNTEAFF. The V call is TRBV12-3 or TRBV12-4, the J call TRBJ1-1; TRBD1 is a possible D gene (5 bases). This CDR3 has 17 amino acids. Trimming took 0 bases from V and 0 from J, leaving 14 bases between them.

V usage is TRBV20-1 and J usage is TRBJ2-7; TRBD1 matches at 10 bases. In germline, CDR1 is DFQATT, CDR2 SNEGSKA (reference sequence). The CDR3 runs 13 residues. Trimming cost V 5 bases and J 1 base; bases outside gene matches: 2. The DNA for the CDR3 is TGCAGTGCTTGGACAGGGGGATCCTACGAGCAGTACTTC. This encodes CSAWTGGSYEQYF.

This clonotype was picked up a small number of times. This chain connects TRBV24-1 to TRBJ1-1; TRBD1 aligns across 8 bases. This CDR3 is built from 16 residues. The trim removed 4 bases at V and 0 bases at J, leaving 6 bases unmatched. CDR1 and CDR2 from the germline V gene are KGHDR and SFDVKD. The CDR3 region is CATSEQDRGLNTEAFF. CDR3 DNA: TGTGCCACCAGTGAACAAGACAGGGGATTGAACACTGAAGCTTTCTTT.

The rearrangement uses TRBV5-1 and TRBJ2-7; 8 positions agree with TRBD1. The length of the CDR3 is 14 residues. Germline-derived CDR1 and CDR2 are SGHRS and YFSETQ. J gave up 5 bases and V 0 bases, and 4 bases lay outside the gene matches. The DNA for the CDR3 is TGCGCCAGCAGCTTGGGACAGGGGAGGAACGAGCAGTACTTC. This translates into CASSLGQGRNEQYF.

This clonotype occurred once. A much more abundant neighbour one base away suggests this may be a read error. CDR3 nucleotides: TGTGCCGGCAGCGTATACGAGGGCGGCGAGCAGTACTTC. It specifies CAGSVYEGGEQYF. The rearrangement links TRBV9 to TRBJ2-7; the D gene is possibly TRBD2 (5 bases). Germline V gene lookup returns CDR1 SGDLS and CDR2 YYNGEE. This CDR3 comprises 13 residues.

This clonotype appeared a few times. The chain combines TRBV11-3 with TRBJ2-5; D is perhaps TRBD2 (5 bases). The V end was cut by 6 bases, the J end by 4 bases, with 12 bases between. Germline CDR1 reads SGHNT; CDR2 reads YENEEA. The CDR3 loop spans 13 amino acids. The CDR3 loop is CASSLSAGETQYF. In DNA, the CDR3 is TGTGCCAGCAGTTTATCTGCGGGAGAGACCCAGTACTTC. Full variable domain (remainder filled in from reference TRBV11-3 and TRBJ2-5): EAGVVQSPRYKIIEKKQPVAFWCNPISGHNTLYWYLQNLGQGPELLIRYENEEAVDDSQLPKDRFSAERLKGVDSTLKIQPAELGDSAVYLCASSLSAGETQYFGPGTRLLVL.

The gene calls are TRBV30 and TRBJ2-1, with a tentative D call TRBD2 (6 bases). The CDR3 has 13 residues. Trimming left V 3 bases short and J 9 bases short, with 15 bases between. Per germline, CDR1 GTSNPN and CDR2 SVGIG (reference sequence). CDR3 nucleotide sequence: TGTGCCTGGAGAGCCCCTGGAGGGTGTGAGCAGTTCTTC. Amino acids: CAWRAPGGCEQFF. The full variable domain, its missing parts supplied by reference TRBV30 and TRBJ2-1, is SQTIHQWPATLVQPVGSPLSLECTVEGTSNPNLYWYRQAAGRGLQLLFYSVGIGQISSEVPQNLSASRPQDRQFILSSKKLLLSDSGFYLCAWRAPGGCEQFFGPGTRLTVL.

The chain couples TRBV20-1 to TRBJ1-2; the D gene is possibly TRBD1 (6 bases). With 2 bases removed from V and 8 bases from J, the gap between germline ends came to 21 bases. There are 15 residues in the CDR3. Germline V gene data show CDR1 as DFQATT and CDR2 as SNEGSKA (reference sequence). CDR3 in amino acids: CSARRLSGQGSGYTF. In DNA, the CDR3 is TGCAGTGCTAGACGTTTGTCGGGTCAGGGGTCGGGCTACACCTTC.

J is TRBJ2-3 and V is TRBV20-1; weak D call: TRBD2 (6 bases). The CDR3 totals 16 residues. The V gene lost 0 bases and the J gene lost 5 bases, with 18 bases spanning the gap. Germline values: CDR1 DFQATT, CDR2 SNEGSKA (reference sequence). DNA for the CDR3: TGCAGTGCTAGAGATTTTAGGGCTAGCGATGGAGATACGCAGTATTTT. Its translation: CSARDFRASDGDTQYF.

V gene TRBV9 combines with J gene TRBJ2-4, with D uncertain. The better agreement between TRBJ2-7 and the DNA end casts doubt on the J call. The CDR3 spans 14 residues. Germline CDR1 and CDR2: SGDLS and YYNGEE. The CDR3 DNA reads TGTGCCAGCAGCGTAGGATCCCTATCCTACGAGCAGTACTTC. Translating gives CASSVGSLSYEQYF.

Only one count was recorded for this clonotype. The V gene is TRBV6-5, the J gene TRBJ2-7; D is ambiguous. CDR3 length: 11 amino acids. Germline CDR1 and CDR2: MNHEY and SVGAGI. Trimming removed 3 bases from V and 5 bases from J, with 5 bases in between. In DNA, the CDR3 is TGTGCCAGCAGTTATAGGCACGAGCAGTACTTC. Protein product: CASSYRHEQYF.

There are a few counts of this clonotype. The chain combines TRBV15 with TRBJ2-5, with D uncertain. CDR1 is LNHNV, CDR2 YYDKDF, per germline (reference sequence). The CDR3 is 14 residues long. V was cut by 0 bases and J by 5 bases, with 10 bases left in between. The CDR3 here is CATSRDSGLETQYF. CDR3 nucleotide sequence: TGTGCCACCAGCAGAGATTCGGGTCTTGAGACCCAGTACTTC.